These 3 T cell receptor beta chains were all obtained from the same sample, sequenced in a study of blood T cell repertoires in COVID-19. The assay was immunoSEQ multiplex PCR, and TCRdb's table has in-frame clones only and misses some. The table lists fewer than 500,000 clones, approximately 90% of them singletons. The source material was PBMCs or T cells enriched from blood (not recorded which). Source of these receptors: a woman between 18 and 29 years old who had recovered from COVID-19.

V usage is TRBV4-1 and J usage is TRBJ2-3; the match to TRBD2 covers 14 bases. Unmatched junction bases numbered 4, after V lost 4 bases and J lost 4 bases. Germline V gene lookup returns CDR1 MGHRA and CDR2 YSYEKL. CDR3 length: 16 residues. The CDR3 sequence is CASSRTSGGRADTQYF. The CDR3 DNA reads as TGCGCCAGCAGCCGGACTAGCGGGGGGAGAGCAGATACGCAGTATTTT.

The gene calls are TRBV19 and TRBJ2-2; D is unclear. The CDR3 loop spans 17 amino acids. CDR1 is LNHDA, CDR2 SQIVND, per germline (reference sequence). Trimming shortened V by 2 bases and J by 1 base, and 14 bases separated the two germline ends. The CDR3 nucleotides read TGTGCCAGTAGTATACTTCCGCGCCAGCGGAACACCGGGGAGCTGTTTTTT. As protein: CASSILPRQRNTGELFF.

V is TRBV19 and J is TRBJ1-2; no firm D call. This CDR3 comprises 18 residues. Per the germline V gene, CDR1 is LNHDA and CDR2 is SQIVND (reference sequence). The V end lost 3 bases, the J end lost 4 bases, and 24 bases lay between the germline ends. The CDR3 region is CASSMRDEGSPSGYGYTF. The CDR3 DNA reads as TGTGCCAGTAGTATGCGGGATGAAGGGTCCCCATCGGGCTATGGCTACACCTTC.